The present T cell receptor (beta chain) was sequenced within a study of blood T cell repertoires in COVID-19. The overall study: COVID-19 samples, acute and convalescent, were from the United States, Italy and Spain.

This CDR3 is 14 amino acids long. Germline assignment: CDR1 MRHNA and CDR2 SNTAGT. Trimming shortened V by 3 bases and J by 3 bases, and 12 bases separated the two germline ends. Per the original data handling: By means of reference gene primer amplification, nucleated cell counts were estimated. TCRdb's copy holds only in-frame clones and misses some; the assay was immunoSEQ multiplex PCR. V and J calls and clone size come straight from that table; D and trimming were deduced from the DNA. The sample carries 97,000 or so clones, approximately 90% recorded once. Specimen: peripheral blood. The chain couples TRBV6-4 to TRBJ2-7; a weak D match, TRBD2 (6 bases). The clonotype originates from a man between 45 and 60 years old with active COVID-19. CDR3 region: CASSESQGLYEQYF. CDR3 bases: TGTGCCAGCAGTGAGTCTCAGGGACTCTACGAGCAGTACTTC.